The following is a TCR beta chain sequence with its context. The sample has other DNA sequences that encode this CDR3 too. The trim removed 0 bases at V and 5 bases at J, leaving 3 bases unmatched. Germline lookup yields CDR1 SGHRS and CDR2 YFSETQ. This CDR3 is 14 amino acids long. The sample belongs to a study of PD-L1 blockade in urothelial cancer. Across the whole study: In the mid-2010s, patients got going on atezolizumab, taking 1,200 mg intravenously every 3 weeks. Male sex and bladder-origin urothelial cancer characterized about nine tenths of the roughly 29 patients.

Using immunoSEQ multiplex PCR, the repertoire was profiled, and TCRdb retains in-frame clones only, with some absent. The sample includes about 50,000 clones, approximately 81% of them seen just once. Time point: peripheral blood 6 weeks after treatment start. Each patient supplied 1 to 8 pretreatment and on-treatment samples. This chain uses TRBV5-1 with TRBJ2-5; 8 bases line up with TRBD1. The sample in question was PBMCs, obtained around atezolizumab (anti-PD-L1) treatment. This clonotype originated in a man aged 65 to 79 with urothelial cancer. This CDR3 reads CASSLGQGRETQYF. The CDR3 DNA reads TGCGCCAGCAGCTTGGGACAGGGGAGGGAGACCCAGTACTTC.